The 24 T cell receptor beta chains below were found in one sample sequenced in a study of identical twins. TCRdb fed the 5' RACE reads into MiXCR, producing one record per CDR3 protein. The profile covers hundreds of thousands of distinct CDR3 sequences, with more than 6.5% appearing a single time and around 0.95% taken by the ten largest. The same data also contributed to another study, on yellow fever vaccine responses in identical twins.

The sample taken for sequencing was PBMCs. The receptors here all came from a woman aged 18-29 years in good health.

This clonotype showed up many times. The chain links TRBV7-2 to TRBJ2-3; D not resolved. CDR3 length: 14 amino acids. Trimming removed 3 bases at V and 5 bases at J, with 12 bases between. Germline V gives CDR1 SGHTA, CDR2 FQGNSA. CDR3 DNA: TGTGCCAGCAGCTTGTTGTCAGTTGGAGATACGCAGTATTTT. It is translated as CASSLLSVGDTQYF.

V and J are TRBV5-1 and TRBJ2-7, with TRBD2 matching over 10 bases. The CDR3 runs 21 residues. Germline-derived CDR1 and CDR2 are SGHRS and YFSETQ. V shed 4 bases, J shed 0 bases, and the junction held 22 bases outside the gene matches. The DNA of the CDR3 is TGCGCCAGCAGCGATGCTTTGGACAGCCGTGGACTAGCGGATCCCTCCTACGAGCAGTACTTC. Its protein product is CASSDALDSRGLADPSYEQYF.

In this sample, this clonotype turned up a few times. The junction and the germline gene differ at one end; a read error may be behind it. The chain recombines TRBV7-7 with TRBJ2-1; 8 nucleotides match TRBD1. The CDR3 sequence is 14 residues long. CDR1 SSHAT and CDR2 FNYEAQ come from the germline V gene (reference sequence). The CDR3 protein is CASSPDRAYNEQFF. CDR3 nucleotides: TGTGCTAGCAGCCCGGACAGGGCCTACAATGAGCAGTTCTTC.

There are many counts of this clonotype. The J gene is TRBJ2-3, the V gene TRBV6-1; TRBD2 matches 8 bases. The V gene's germline CDR1 is MNHNS and CDR2 SASEGT. Germline trimming cut 6 bases from V and 6 bases from J; bases unmatched to any gene: 5. This CDR3 spans 13 amino acids. In nucleotides, the CDR3 is TGTGCCAGCAGAAATAGCGGGGCGGATACGCAGTATTTT. Translation gives CASRNSGADTQYF.

This clonotype was detected only a few times. The V gene is TRBV21-1, the J gene TRBJ2-3; TRBD1 is taken as the D call from the table, unchecked against the DNA. TRBV21-1 is annotated as a pseudogene. The CDR3 spans 17 residues. The CDR3 here is CASSKALRDTDPDTQYF. CDR3 in DNA: TGTGCCAGCAGCAAAGCCCTCCGGGACACGGACCCAGATACGCAGTATTTT.

This clonotype was observed at least ten times. The chain combines TRBV7-9 with TRBJ1-1; D is unclear. The V end lost 7 bases, the J end lost 4 bases, and 16 bases lay between the germline ends. This CDR3 contains 14 residues. Germline assignment: CDR1 SEHNR and CDR2 FQNEAQ (reference sequence). The CDR3, as DNA: TGTGCCAGCATCACCCGGGAAGAGGTCACTGAAGCTTTCTTT. Translation gives CASITREEVTEAFF.

The table lists this clonotype with a few counts. This sequence joins TRBV28 and TRBJ2-1; 7 nucleotides line up with TRBD2. The V and J ends lost 6 bases and 8 bases, in that order; junction bases with no gene match: 16. The germline gives CDR1 MDHEN, CDR2 SYDVKM. The CDR3 spans 16 residues. In DNA form, the CDR3 reads TGTGCCAGCAGACTGGAGCGGGATGTGGTTCGGGATGAGCAGTTCTTC. Translation: CASRLERDVVRDEQFF.

This chain joins TRBV10-3 and TRBJ2-7, with 8 nucleotides matching TRBD1. The trim removed 4 bases at V and 6 bases at J, leaving 2 bases unmatched. Germline lookup yields CDR1 ENHRY and CDR2 SYGVKD. There are 12 residues in the CDR3. CDR3 sequence (DNA): TGTGCCATCAGTGGAACAGGGGGCGAGCAGTACTTC. This gives the protein CAISGTGGEQYF.

This clonotype occurred a few times. This rearrangement joins TRBV16 to TRBJ2-7; TRBD1 matches at 9 bases. This CDR3 spans 16 amino acids. J was trimmed by 2 bases and V by 5 bases; bases with no gene match: 10. CDR1 KGHSY and CDR2 FQNENV come from the germline V gene. CDR3 nucleotide sequence: TGTGCCAGCAGCGGCGCCCTCTACAGGGGGCCCTACGAGCAGTACTTC. This gives the protein CASSGALYRGPYEQYF.

This clonotype was recorded at least ten times. The chain uses TRBV4-1 and TRBJ2-4; D remains ambiguous. The germline V gene encodes CDR1 MGHRA and CDR2 YSYEKL. Trimming left V 3 bases short and J 6 bases short, with 18 bases between. This CDR3 contains 16 residues. CDR3 region: CASSHLLEPGANIQYF. CDR3 DNA sequence: TGCGCCAGCAGCCACCTACTCGAGCCCGGCGCAAACATTCAGTACTTC.

The V gene is TRBV6-5, the J gene TRBJ1-2, with D possibly being TRBD1 (6 bases). Germline values: CDR1 MNHEY, CDR2 SVGAGI. Between the trimmed V and J ends, which lost 0 bases and 6 bases, there was a span of 17 bases. This CDR3 spans 16 amino acids. CDR3 DNA: TGTGCCAGCAGTTACTCGCCACAGGGAGTTCGGGATGGCTACACCTTC. It encodes CASSYSPQGVRDGYTF.

This clonotype was seen more than once but under ten times. This chain uses TRBV7-9 with TRBJ2-7; a possible D gene is TRBD1 (5 bases). The CDR3 has 15 residues. Germline V gene sequence: CDR1 SEHNR, CDR2 FQNEAQ (reference sequence). V gave up 5 bases and J gave up 1 base, with 15 bases separating them. The CDR3 sequence is CASSPRQGFSYEQYF. The CDR3 DNA follows: TGTGCCAGCAGCCCCCGGCAGGGTTTTTCCTACGAGCAGTACTTC.

This clonotype was counted between two and nine times. The chain carries TRBV7-2 and TRBJ2-1; TRBD2 matches 11 bases. There are 16 residues in the CDR3. V gave up 1 base and J gave up 3 bases; unmatched junction bases: 2. From germline, CDR1 is SGHTA and CDR2 FQGNSA. In nucleotides, the CDR3 is TGTGCCAGCAGCTTAGGACTAGCGGGACTCTACAATGAGCAGTTCTTC. Amino acids: CASSLGLAGLYNEQFF.

The table lists this clonotype with a few counts. J is TRBJ1-3 and V is TRBV20-1; D remains unclear. The CDR3 is made up of 15 amino acids. Per the germline V gene, CDR1 is DFQATT and CDR2 is SNEGSKA (reference sequence). Trimming cost V 5 bases and J 0 bases, with 14 bases left between them. The chain's CDR3 is CSASRAGLSGNTIYF. The CDR3 DNA is TGCAGTGCTTCCCGAGCCGGCCTCTCTGGAAACACCATATATTTT.

V is TRBV24-1 and J is TRBJ2-1, with D hard to call. Germline V CDR1 and CDR2: KGHDR, SFDVKD. Trimming stripped 0 bases from V and 3 bases from J, with 14 bases between. The CDR3 consists of 17 residues. This chain's CDR3 is CATSDLQLGSDYNEQFF. DNA for the CDR3: TGTGCCACCAGTGATTTGCAATTGGGTTCGGACTACAATGAGCAGTTCTTC.

The gene calls are TRBV6-2 or TRBV6-3 and TRBJ2-7; 11 bases align to TRBD1. V lost 2 bases, J lost 6 bases, and 3 bases stayed unmatched. The CDR3 extends over 14 amino acids. Germline CDR1 reads MNHEY; CDR2 reads SVGEGT. Here the CDR3 DNA reads TGTGCCAGCAGTTACGTCGGGACAGGGGGCGAGCAGTACTTC. Translation gives CASSYVGTGGEQYF.

The chain joins TRBV6-5 to TRBJ2-6; D gene unclear. Trimming removed 3 bases at V and 2 bases at J, with 2 bases between. Germline-derived CDR1 and CDR2 are MNHEY and SVGAGI. The CDR3 totals 13 residues. CDR3 in amino acids: CASSYTGANVLTF. The CDR3 DNA is TGTGCCAGCAGTTATACTGGGGCCAACGTCCTGACTTTC.

This clonotype was counted between two and nine times. The V call is TRBV20-1, the J call TRBJ2-7; 8 positions agree with TRBD2. Germline V gene sequence: CDR1 DFQATT, CDR2 SNEGSKA (reference sequence). The CDR3 length is 14 residues. V lost 5 bases, J lost 2 bases, and 8 bases stayed unmatched. DNA of the CDR3: TGCAGTGCTGGGGGGAGCGGGAGTACCTACGAGCAGTACTTC. This gives the protein CSAGGSGSTYEQYF.

This chain joins TRBV24-1 and TRBJ2-1, with D possibly being TRBD2 (6 bases). This CDR3 has 16 amino acids. CDR1 KGHDR and CDR2 SFDVKD come from the germline V gene. Trimming took 3 bases from V and 7 from J, leaving 18 bases between them. This CDR3 is CATSDPGTGGINEQFF. The CDR3 DNA reads as TGTGCCACCAGTGATCCCGGGACTGGCGGGATTAATGAGCAGTTCTTC.

The chain couples TRBV6-4 to TRBJ2-3, with 11 bases aligning to TRBD2. J was trimmed by 0 bases and V by 3 bases; bases with no gene match: 2. The CDR3 length is 16 residues. Looked up from germline, CDR1 is MRHNA and CDR2 is SNTAGT. This CDR3 is CASSETSGDSTDTQYF. As DNA, the CDR3 is TGTGCCAGCAGTGAGACTAGCGGGGACAGCACAGATACGCAGTATTTT.

The chain recombines TRBV6-1 with TRBJ1-2; tentative D call: TRBD1 (5 bases). The CDR3 covers 13 residues. CDR1 and CDR2 (germline): MNHNS, SASEGT. V dropped 7 bases and J dropped 5 bases, with 14 bases sitting between them. The CDR3 loop is CASTLGRKYGYTF. CDR3 DNA: TGTGCCAGCACCTTGGGACGGAAGTATGGCTACACCTTC.

This clonotype was detected many times. J is TRBJ2-1 and V is TRBV20-1; D tentatively reads TRBD1 or TRBD2 (6 bases each). The germline CDR1 and CDR2 sequences are DFQATT and SNEGSKA (reference sequence). With 1 base removed from V and 8 bases from J, the gap between germline ends came to 18 bases. CDR3 length equals 15 residues. DNA for the CDR3: TGCAGTGCTAGAGTACCGGGGGCACGTAGCGATGAGCAGTTCTTC. This codes for CSARVPGARSDEQFF.

This clonotype was seen repeatedly, ten times or more. The chain's CDR3 is CASSQEIQVEFF. The DNA of the CDR3 is TGCGCCAGCAGCCAAGAGATCCAGGTTGAGTTCTTC. The genes are TRBV4-3 and TRBJ2-1, with D uncertain. Germline V lookup: CDR1 LGHNA, CDR2 YSLEER. V gave up 0 bases and J gave up 14 bases, with 11 bases separating them. The CDR3 is 12 amino acids.

This clonotype was picked up a small number of times. The rearrangement links TRBV15 to TRBJ2-7; unclear D gene. The CDR3 spans 12 residues. Deletions cut 0 bases from V and 7 bases from J, with 7 bases between. CDR1 is LNHNV, CDR2 YYDKDF, per germline (reference sequence). The CDR3 loop is CATSRDGLEQYF. The DNA for the CDR3 is TGTGCCACCAGCAGAGATGGATTGGAGCAGTACTTC.